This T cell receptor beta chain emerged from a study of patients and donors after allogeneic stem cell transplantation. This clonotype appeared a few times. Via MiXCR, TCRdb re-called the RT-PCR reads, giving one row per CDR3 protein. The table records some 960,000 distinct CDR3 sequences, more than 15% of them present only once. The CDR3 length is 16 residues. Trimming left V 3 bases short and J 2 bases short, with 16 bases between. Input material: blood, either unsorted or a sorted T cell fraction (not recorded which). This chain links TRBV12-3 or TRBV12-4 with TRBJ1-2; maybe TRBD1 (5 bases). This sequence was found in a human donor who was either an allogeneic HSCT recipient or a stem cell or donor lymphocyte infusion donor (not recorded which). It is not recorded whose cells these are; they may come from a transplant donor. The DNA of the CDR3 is TGTGCCAGCAGTTTGGGACGGGGAGGGGCAAACTATGGCTACACCTTC. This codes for CASSLGRGGANYGYTF.